The next 27 T cell receptor beta chains were all read from a single sample in a study of blood T cells in healthy people across ages. Alongside a J-beta primer mix, a sample-barcoded 5' primer served in a second PCR lasting roughly 6 to 12 cycles. TCRdb itself ran the 5' RACE reads through MiXCR, one entry per CDR3 protein. The table records over 600,000 distinct CDR3 sequences, more than 50% of them present only once. Source material: blood. Receptors were obtained from a man between 40 and 49 years old in good health.

The CDR3 nucleotides read TGTGCCAGCAGTTACGAGGCCGGGGGAGATGGTCTTAACGAGCAGTACTTC. This gives the protein CASSYEAGGDGLNEQYF. The V and J genes are TRBV6-6 and TRBJ2-4; TRBD2 might be the D (6 bases). TRBJ2-7 matches the DNA end more closely, so the J call is doubtful. CDR3 length: 17 residues. Germline V lookup: CDR1 MNHNY, CDR2 SVGAGI (reference sequence).

This clonotype was recorded a few times. Here the CDR3 reads CASSQDKGMGTEAFF. CDR3 nucleotide sequence: TGTGCCAGCAGCCAAGATAAGGGGATGGGAACTGAAGCTTTCTTT. The chain has TRBV3-1 and TRBJ1-1; tentative D call: TRBD1 (5 bases). V gave up 0 bases and J gave up 5 bases, with 13 bases separating them. Germline V gene lookup returns CDR1 LGHDT and CDR2 YNNKEL (reference sequence). This CDR3 spans 15 amino acids.

The chain employs TRBV7-2 and TRBJ2-5; 12 bases fit TRBD1. Trimming took 5 bases from V and 11 from J; bases not matched to a gene: 9. The CDR3 contains 14 residues. Germline V gives CDR1 SGHTA, CDR2 FQGNSA. The CDR3 DNA is TGTGCCAGCAGCACCCGGGACAGGGGGCCAGAGCAGTACTTC. As protein: CASSTRDRGPEQYF.

The V call is TRBV20-1, the J call TRBJ2-5; 8 nucleotides line up with TRBD1. V shed 0 bases, J shed 5 bases, and the junction held 20 bases outside the gene matches. Germline assignment: CDR1 DFQATT and CDR2 SNEGSKA (reference sequence). The CDR3 sequence is 19 residues long. In nucleotides, the CDR3 is TGCAGTGCTAGAGATCGGTTGGGTATGGCAGGGGGCAAATGGGAGACCCAGTACTTC. This translates into CSARDRLGMAGGKWETQYF.

The V gene is TRBV12-3 or TRBV12-4, the J gene TRBJ2-1; perhaps TRBD2 as D (6 bases). Trimming shortened V by 7 bases and J by 8 bases, and 12 bases separated the two germline ends. The CDR3 has 12 residues. CDR3: CASTGVWDEQFF. As DNA, the CDR3 is TGTGCCAGCACGGGGGTATGGGATGAGCAGTTCTTC.

J is TRBJ2-1 and V is TRBV12-3 or TRBV12-4, with D perhaps TRBD2 (5 bases). The CDR3 covers 13 residues. V lost 8 bases, J lost 7 bases, and 15 bases lay in between. The DNA for the CDR3 is TGTGCCAGCCTGGGGAGTTTGGATAATGAGCAGTTCTTC. Amino acid sequence: CASLGSLDNEQFF.

This clonotype was picked up a small number of times. This chain joins TRBV27 and TRBJ2-7; D possibly corresponds to TRBD1 (7 bases). V was cut by 5 bases and J by 5 bases, with 19 bases left in between. The CDR3 extends over 15 amino acids. CDR1 MNHEY and CDR2 SMNVEV come from the germline V gene (reference sequence). The CDR3 DNA reads TGTGCCAGCAGTCGGAGACAGGGAGGAAGGGACGAGCAGTACTTC. Amino acid sequence: CASSRRQGGRDEQYF.

CDR3 nucleotides: TGTGCCAGCTCACCCACAGTGGGGGGGTCGGATGAAAAACTGTTTTTT. Amino acids: CASSPTVGGSDEKLFF. This chain uses TRBV18 with TRBJ1-4, with D possibly being TRBD1 (5 bases). This CDR3 has 16 residues. Trimming left V 3 bases short and J 6 bases short, with 17 bases between. Germline CDR1 KGHSH, CDR2 LQKENI.

This clonotype was picked up a small number of times. It may be a read error: a sequence one base away is much more abundant. V usage is TRBV20-1 and J usage is TRBJ2-5; D is ambiguous. This CDR3 comprises 14 residues. Looked up from germline, CDR1 is DFQATT and CDR2 is SNEGSKA (reference sequence). The CDR3 reads CSASRPPPKEAQYF. The CDR3 DNA follows: TGCAGTGCTAGTCGCCCCCCCCCGAAAGAGGCCCAGTACTTC.

In its sample, this clonotype was seen a few times. The chain employs TRBV12-3 or TRBV12-4 and TRBJ2-7; 9 bases map to TRBD1. This CDR3 is built from 16 residues. The V segment lost 5 bases and the J segment 2 bases; nucleotides outside the gene matches: 10. CDR3 sequence reads: CASSPGPTGGPYEQYF. Written as DNA, the CDR3 is TGTGCCAGCAGTCCGGGGCCGACAGGGGGGCCCTACGAGCAGTACTTC.

Only a few counts were recorded for this clonotype. V and J are TRBV7-9 and TRBJ1-1; a weak D match, TRBD1 (5 bases). This CDR3 region has 14 residues. V was shortened by 6 bases and J by 3 bases, with 14 bases between the two germline ends. Germline CDR1 is SEHNR and CDR2 is FQNEAQ (reference sequence). The CDR3 here is CASRPPEGYTEAFF. The DNA for the CDR3 is TGTGCCAGCAGGCCGCCTGAGGGGTACACTGAAGCTTTCTTT. Together with reference TRBV7-9 and TRBJ1-1, the CDR3 gives the full variable domain: DTGVSQNPRHKITKRGQNVTFRCDPISEHNRLYWYRQTLGQGPEFLTYFQNEAQLEKSRLLSDRFSAERPKGSFSTLEIQRTEQGDSAMYLCASRPPEGYTEAFFGQGTRLTVV.

This clonotype was detected ten times or more. The chain carries TRBV12-3 or TRBV12-4 and TRBJ2-7; unclear D gene. CDR3 length equals 13 residues. The V and J ends lost 6 bases and 5 bases respectively, with 14 bases between them. The CDR3 protein is CASSPTVIHEQYF. The CDR3 DNA is TGTGCCAGCAGCCCTACCGTTATCCACGAGCAGTACTTC.

This clonotype showed up just a few times. The CDR3 sequence is CATSDPGQVQETQYF. Here the CDR3 DNA reads TGTGCCACCAGTGACCCGGGACAAGTACAAGAGACCCAGTACTTC. The chain has TRBV24-1 and TRBJ2-5, with a weak D call TRBD1 (6 bases). CDR3 length equals 15 residues. Germline V gene lookup returns CDR1 KGHDR and CDR2 SFDVKD. V lost 4 bases and J lost 2, with 13 bases in between.

The rearrangement joins TRBV2 to TRBJ2-7, with a weak D call TRBD1 (5 bases). V lost 2 bases and J 0 bases, leaving 17 bases between the germline ends. The CDR3 has 17 amino acids. Germline loops: CDR1 SNHLY, CDR2 FYNNEI. CDR3 sequence reads: CASSEFFIGDSSYEQYF. The CDR3 DNA follows: TGTGCCAGCAGTGAATTCTTTATAGGGGATAGCTCCTACGAGCAGTACTTC.

This clonotype was detected a few times. The J gene is TRBJ2-3, the V gene TRBV9; D may be TRBD1 or TRBD2 (5 bases each). V gave up 0 bases and J gave up 0 bases, with 8 bases separating them. The CDR3 covers 15 residues. In germline, CDR1 is SGDLS, CDR2 YYNGEE. The CDR3 sequence is CASSVDEGSTDTQYF. As DNA, the CDR3 is TGTGCCAGCAGCGTAGACGAGGGGAGCACAGATACGCAGTATTTT.

CDR3 DNA: TGTGCCAGCAGCTTAGGCCCGGGAGTGGATGAGCAGTTCTTC. Its protein product is CASSLGPGVDEQFF. This chain joins TRBV11-2 and TRBJ2-1; TRBD2 might be the D (6 bases). Trimming left V 1 base short and J 8 bases short, with 12 bases between. The CDR3 contains 14 residues. Looked up from germline, CDR1 is SGHAT and CDR2 is FQNNGV.

The V call is TRBV29-1, the J call TRBJ2-6; D may be TRBD1 (6 bases). V was clipped by 6 bases and J by 0 bases, with 9 bases between them. CDR1 and CDR2 (germline): SQVTM, ANQGSEA. The CDR3 spans 14 residues. CDR3 nucleotide sequence: TGCAGCGTGAGAGGGGGCTCTGGGGCCAACGTCCTGACTTTC. This sequence encodes CSVRGGSGANVLTF.

This clonotype was seen a few times. The chain is built from TRBV7-2 and TRBJ2-1; TRBD2 aligns across 9 bases. Germline lookup yields CDR1 SGHTA and CDR2 FQGNSA. The CDR3 has 18 residues. The V segment lost 5 bases and the J segment 9 bases; nucleotides outside the gene matches: 20. CDR3 sequence (DNA): TGTGCCAGCAGCCCGCGTCATGTGGGTAGCGGGGGCATCACTGAGCAGTTCTTC. Translating it yields CASSPRHVGSGGITEQFF.

This chain links TRBV11-1 with TRBJ1-2, with no clear D. The length of the CDR3 is 14 residues. V gave up 5 bases and J gave up 5 bases, with 15 bases separating them. Germline assignment: CDR1 SGHAT and CDR2 FQDESV (reference sequence). The CDR3 bases are TGTGCCAGCAGCCCTGGACGGCTGGCTTATGGCTACACCTTC. Residues: CASSPGRLAYGYTF.

This chain joins TRBV7-9 and TRBJ2-3, with D maybe TRBD1 (5 bases). The V and J ends lost 5 bases and 2 bases respectively, with 14 bases between them. The CDR3 spans 15 residues. Germline loops: CDR1 SEHNR, CDR2 FQNEAQ (reference sequence). The CDR3 loop reads CASSVQGHNTDTQYF. The CDR3 DNA reads TGTGCCAGCAGCGTCCAGGGTCACAACACAGATACGCAGTATTTT.

This clonotype occurred a few times. This sequence joins TRBV7-9 and TRBJ2-1, with D possibly being TRBD2 (5 bases). From germline, CDR1 is SEHNR and CDR2 FQNEAQ (reference sequence). This CDR3 is 13 amino acids long. The germline V and J ends were trimmed by 5 bases and 3 bases, with 8 bases remaining between them. The CDR3 reads CASSPLGYNEQFF. In nucleotides, the CDR3 is TGTGCCAGCAGCCCACTAGGCTACAATGAGCAGTTCTTC. Looking up the rest from reference TRBV7-9 and TRBJ2-1 gives the full variable domain: DTGVSQNPRHKITKRGQNVTFRCDPISEHNRLYWYRQTLGQGPEFLTYFQNEAQLEKSRLLSDRFSAERPKGSFSTLEIQRTEQGDSAMYLCASSPLGYNEQFFGPGTRLTVL.

The gene calls are TRBV3-1 and TRBJ1-6; D possibly corresponds to TRBD1 (5 bases). CDR1 LGHDT and CDR2 YNNKEL come from the germline V gene (reference sequence). V was cut by 4 bases and J by 9 bases, with 22 bases left in between. The CDR3 extends over 17 amino acids. The CDR3 DNA is TGTGCCAGCAGCCGCCGAAGGGACGGCCTAATTCCTTCACCCCTCCACTTT. This codes for CASSRRRDGLIPSPLHF.

The chain employs TRBV24-1 and TRBJ2-5; 9 nucleotides agree with TRBD2. CDR3 length equals 16 residues. V was pared by 4 bases and J by 3 bases, with 8 bases of the junction left unmatched. The germline gives CDR1 KGHDR, CDR2 SFDVKD. Here the CDR3 reads CATSEPLAGAKETQYF. The CDR3 region has the DNA TGTGCCACCAGTGAACCCTTAGCGGGAGCCAAAGAGACCCAGTACTTC.

This clonotype is a singleton in its sample. The chain joins TRBV12-3 or TRBV12-4 to TRBJ2-1, with 12 bases that match TRBD2. Unmatched junction bases numbered 5, after V lost 6 bases and J lost 5 bases. The CDR3 totals 15 residues. The CDR3 DNA sequence: TGTGCCAGCAGGCTAGCGGGGGGGCCTGACAATGAGCAGTTCTTC. Translating it yields CASRLAGGPDNEQFF.

This chain connects TRBV24-1 to TRBJ2-3; 9 nucleotides agree with TRBD1. The CDR3 has 16 amino acids. Germline values: CDR1 KGHDR, CDR2 SFDVKD. Germline trimming cut 4 bases from V and 3 bases from J; bases unmatched to any gene: 7. CDR3 DNA: TGTGCCACCAGTGACCGACCCGGGACAGGGACAGATACGCAGTATTTT. This sequence encodes CATSDRPGTGTDTQYF.

For the CDR3, the DNA is TGTGCCAGCAGCTACGACCCGGGACAGGGTTATTCAGATACGCAGTATTTT. It encodes CASSYDPGQGYSDTQYF. The chain combines TRBV7-9 with TRBJ2-3, with 9 positions matching TRBD1. V trimming: 4 bases; J trimming: 4 bases; junction bases outside the gene matches: 12. The CDR3 runs to 17 residues. Looked up from germline, CDR1 is SEHNR and CDR2 is FQNEAQ (reference sequence).

V and J are TRBV28 and TRBJ1-6; D may be TRBD1 (6 bases). The CDR3 loop spans 16 amino acids. V was clipped by 0 bases and J by 7 bases, with 13 bases between them. Germline loops: CDR1 MDHEN, CDR2 SYDVKM. The CDR3 DNA follows: TGTGCCAGCAGTTTATGGGGGGCCGGTGAAAATTCACCCCTCCACTTT. Amino acid sequence: CASSLWGAGENSPLHF.